Within the sample, the clone carrying this TCR beta chain is medium-sized. The record originates from a study of cytomegalovirus exposure and HLA in healthy donors. Researchers ran the PCR with 60 Vbeta and 13 Jbeta primers. The protocol was immunoSEQ multiplex PCR, while the TCRdb copy is restricted to in-frame clones and leaves out a portion. This repertoire shows about 120,000 clones, 17% found once; its top ten account for roughly 3%. This CDR3 comprises 16 residues. Germline CDR1 is MRHNA and CDR2 is SNTAGT. After removal of 0 bases from V and 2 bases from J, the junction contained 1 base not matched to a gene.

This clonotype originated in a female donor in good health and CMV-seropositive. Material: PBMCs. The chain has TRBV6-4 and TRBJ2-3; 11 nucleotides match TRBD2. The DNA of the CDR3 is TGTGCCAGCAGTGACTCACTAGCGGGAGACACAGATACGCAGTATTTT. As protein: CASSDSLAGDTDTQYF.